The subject of this entry is one T cell receptor beta chain. The antigen remains undetermined. This entry belongs to a study of cytomegalovirus exposure and HLA in healthy donors. Overall study context: Per a later analysis, the 666 first-cohort and some 130 validation repertoires shared one platform.

Study-wide results and limits: Across donors, most TCRs were seen rarely, yet some public ones were widespread. A list of 150 to 200 TCR beta chains associated with cytomegalovirus was given. According to a later analysis, TCR clusters from the first cohort tended to co-occur in the 120 or so validation repertoires.

This CDR3 contains 18 residues. Trimming took 0 bases from V and 3 from J, leaving 19 bases between them. CDR1 and CDR2 (germline): SGHRS, YFSETQ. Assay used: immunoSEQ multiplex PCR; TCRdb lists only in-frame clones, some missing. Of 200,000 to 300,000 clones detected, about 90% appear once; the ten largest clones hold 1.2%. This sequence joins TRBV5-1 and TRBJ2-1, with a possible D match to TRBD2 (5 bases). The TCR was taken from a woman under 40 in good health and CMV-seropositive. Sequencing was performed on PBMCs. The CDR3 loop is CASSLVGFGDLVYNEQFF. The CDR3 DNA follows: TGCGCCAGCAGCTTGGTCGGTTTCGGGGATCTAGTCTACAATGAGCAGTTCTTC.